Sequencing of this T cell receptor (beta chain) was carried out in a study of vaccination and CD4 T cells after COVID-19. Study-level information: Median draw time for post-COVID samples was 90 to 130 days post-diagnosis (range 35 to 161). Investigators stimulated cells with overlapping spike peptides drawn from SARS-CoV-2, HCoV-NL63, HCoV-OC43 and HCoV-229E. Study results and limitations: Convalescent patients had 304 of 307 vaccine-specific clones showing spike mono-reactivity. The median number of SARS-CoV-2-reactive clonotypes increased from roughly 19 to 38, a change that did not reach significance.

Comment on this clonotype: Its antigen is still unknown.

Indicated treatment: approximately 9-day PBMC culture with coronavirus spike peptide pools or control peptides (ViraFEST assay). This CDR3 contains 14 residues. CDR1 is DFQATT, CDR2 SNEGSKA, per germline (reference sequence). Trimming pared 3 bases from V and 7 bases from J, leaving 16 bases between. Cultured CD4+ T cells had their DNA profiled by the Oncomine TCR Beta short-read assay. TCRdb recomputed calls from the PCR reads with MiXCR, one row per CDR3 protein. The data hold some 15,000 distinct CDR3 sequences, with over 65% observed a single time. Sequenced: CD4+ T cells from blood, cultured in vitro. The receptor was isolated from a human donor who had recovered from COVID-19. The chain carries TRBV20-1 and TRBJ1-5; D unresolved. CDR3 coding DNA: TGCAGTGCTAGTTCGGTCCCTGGGGTACAGCCCCAGCATTTT. This translates into CSASSVPGVQPQHF.